This TCR beta chain comes out of a study of control samples from healthy donors and cancer patients. The CDR3 covers 15 residues. Germline V gene data show CDR1 as MNHEY and CDR2 as SVGAGI. V lost 3 bases and J lost 0, with 11 bases in between. Data came from immunoSEQ multiplex PCR; TCRdb stores just in-frame clones and leaves some out. The repertoire holds approximately 94,000 clones, with approximately 88% as singletons. The receptor comes from a man aged 70-80 years with lung cancer. Sequenced input: PBMCs. The chain uses TRBV6-5 and TRBJ1-1; no definite D call. The CDR3 spells CASSYAANMNTEAFF. The CDR3 DNA reads as TGTGCCAGCAGTTATGCAGCAAACATGAACACTGAAGCTTTCTTT.